This T cell receptor beta chain stems from a study of breast tumors, draining lymph nodes, adjacent tissues. Germline CDR1 and CDR2: MNHEY and SVGAGI. This CDR3 spans 12 amino acids. Trimming cost V 4 bases and J 5 bases, with 8 bases left between them. The study, taken as a whole, reports: Tumor and nontumor repertoires were significantly more similar in luminal-like than in basal-like breast cancer. Tumor TCR diversity was below lymph nodes but above nontumor tissue. The data were judged consistent with most tumor T cells coming from lymph node and expanding in tumor. Tumor T cell lymph node origin was a supported hypothesis, not proven.

Axillary draining lymph nodes of breast cancer patients supplied the node samples. This clonotype was counted at least ten times. Antigen: not known. One entry per CDR3 protein results from TCRdb running MiXCR on the multiplex PCR reads. Of some 130,000 distinct CDR3 sequences listed, 20% are singletons. Material: axillary lymph node tissue. V is TRBV6-5 and J is TRBJ1-2, with unresolved D. The sequence derives from a female donor with breast cancer. Some clones in this sample may be carry-over from other donors' samples. The CDR3 loop reads CASSSAGYGYTF. CDR3 nucleotide sequence: TGTGCCAGCAGTTCCGCGGGATATGGCTACACCTTC.